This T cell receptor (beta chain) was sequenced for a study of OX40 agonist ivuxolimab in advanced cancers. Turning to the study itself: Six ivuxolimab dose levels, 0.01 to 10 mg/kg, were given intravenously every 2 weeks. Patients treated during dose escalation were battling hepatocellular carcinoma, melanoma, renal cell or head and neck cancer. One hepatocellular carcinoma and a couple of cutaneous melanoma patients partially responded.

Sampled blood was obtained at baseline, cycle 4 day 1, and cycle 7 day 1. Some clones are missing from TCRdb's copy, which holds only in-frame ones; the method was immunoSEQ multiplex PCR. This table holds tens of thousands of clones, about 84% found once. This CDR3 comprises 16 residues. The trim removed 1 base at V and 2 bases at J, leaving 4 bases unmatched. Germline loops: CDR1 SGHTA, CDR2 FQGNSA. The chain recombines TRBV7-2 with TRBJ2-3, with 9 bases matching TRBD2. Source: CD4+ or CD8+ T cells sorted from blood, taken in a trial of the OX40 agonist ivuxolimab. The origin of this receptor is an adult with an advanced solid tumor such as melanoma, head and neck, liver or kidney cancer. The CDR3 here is CASSLEAGGLTDTQYF. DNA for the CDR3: TGTGCCAGCAGCTTAGAAGCGGGAGGCCTCACAGATACGCAGTATTTT.